Here is one T cell receptor (beta chain) with its context. Antigen: not known. These data come from a study of T cell responses to AZD1222 COVID-19 vaccine. With 0 bases clipped from V and 3 bases from J, the junction kept 2 bases outside the gene matches. The germline V gene encodes CDR1 SGHNT and CDR2 YYREEE (reference sequence). The CDR3 contains 14 residues. Study results and limitations: White British ancestry dominated among donors, who included more females, and clonal diversity was possibly underestimated.

Clones were sequenced by immunoSEQ multiplex PCR, and TCRdb holds only the in-frame ones, with some missing. The sample comprises roughly 100,000 clones, 90% of which are singletons, and roughly 5% rests with the top ten. This receptor was obtained from an adult in good health. Sequencing used peripheral blood, obtained on day 0 of AZD1222 vaccination. V is TRBV5-4 and J is TRBJ2-7, with TRBD1 matching over 8 bases. The CDR3 spells CASSLGGQDYEQYF. Written as DNA, the CDR3 is TGTGCCAGCAGCTTGGGGGGACAGGACTACGAGCAGTACTTC. Filled out from reference TRBV5-4 and TRBJ2-7, the complete variable domain reads ETGVTQSPTHLIKTRGQQVTLRCSSQSGHNTVSWYQQALGQGPQFIFQYYREEENGRGNFPPRFSGLQFPNYSSELNVNALELDDSALYLCASSLGGQDYEQYFGPGTRLTVT.